The rows below give T cell receptor beta chains drawn from one sample of a study of CD8+ T cells in alopecia areata. Profiling relied on immunoSEQ multiplex PCR, and the TCRdb table lists in-frame clones only, not all of them. Here the sample spans some 180,000 clones, about 53% being singletons. The sequencing here drew on CD8+ T cells sorted from blood, taken at week 24, from a patient treated with tofacitinib. The receptors come from a human donor with alopecia areata. Each CDR3 is given with its conserved first and last residue. The D gene is left open where the match is weak. The size entry is marked missing in some rows and otherwise reads once, few, many or a size class.

j_call d_call clone_size v_call cdr3_nt cdr3_aa
TRBJ1-1 TRBD1 few TRBV2 TGTGCCAGCAGTGAGACAGGGAGACCGGTGGACACTGAAGCTTTCTTT CASSETGRPVDTEAFF
TRBJ2-1 . . TRBV11-2 TGTGCCAGCAGCCCCAGGGCTCACAATGAGCAGTTCTTC CASSPRAHNEQFF
TRBJ2-1 . . TRBV7-8 TGTGCCAGCAGGGAACTAGCAAAGTCCTACAATGAGCAGTTCTTC CASRELAKSYNEQFF
TRBJ1-1 . . TRBV4-3 TGCGCCAGCAGCCAAGATGGAGAGGGGGTGAACACTGAAGCTTTCTTT CASSQDGEGVNTEAFF
TRBJ1-1 TRBD1 . TRBV5-6 TGTGCCAGCAGCTTGGACAGGGGGCTTGATGAAGCTTTCTTT CASSLDRGLDEAFF
TRBJ2-2 . many TRBV7-2 TGTGCCAGCAGCTTAATGGGGGGAATCAGCGGGGAGCTGTTTTTT CASSLMGGISGELFF
TRBJ2-7 . . TRBV30 TGTGCCTGGAGCGACGTTGACGAGCAGTACTTC CAWSDVDEQYF
TRBJ1-4 TRBD1 once TRBV4-3 TGCGCCAGCAGCCAAGTAAGCGGACAGGGTGGTGAAAAACTGTTTTTT CASSQVSGQGGEKLFF
TRBJ1-2 . . TRBV20-1 TGCAGTGCTAGATTGGGGGATGGCTACACCTTC CSARLGDGYTF
TRBJ2-7 TRBD2 . TRBV13 TGTGCCAGCAGCCCCGTGGGCGGGGGGGCGAACGAGCAGTACTTC CASSPVGGGANEQYF
TRBJ2-7 TRBD2 . TRBV12-5 TGTGCTAGTGGTTCTCCTGGCGGGAGCTACGAGCAGTACTTC CASGSPGGSYEQYF
TRBJ2-5 . few TRBV19 TGTGCCAGTAGTATTAAGGATGGGGAGACCCAGTACTTC CASSIKDGETQYF
TRBJ2-1 . few TRBV6-5 TGTGCCAGCAGACCCGGGGAGTTCTCCTACAATGAGCAGTTCTTC CASRPGEFSYNEQFF
TRBJ1-6 . . TRBV30 TGTGCCTGGAGTCCCGGAGGGGGTCAATCACCCCTCCACTTT CAWSPGGGQSPLHF